The present entry profiles one T cell receptor beta chain with its context. It lacks a known antigen. One base away there is no much larger clone; base qualities are not given. This record comes from a study of blood T cell repertoires in COVID-19 (dated by TCRdb to about 2020). Background on the whole study: Collaborator samples came from the United States, Italy and Spain and covered acute and convalescent phases of COVID-19. The material from the prospective study consisted of cDNA or gDNA derived from T cells, B-cell-depleted T cells, or PBMCs. Subjects who had been exposed to COVID-19, were actively infected with it, or had recovered from it provided the deeply sampled blood TCRbeta repertoires that made up the dataset. A freely available public database, intended as a resource for researchers studying the immune response to SARS-CoV-2, is where the repertoires were released. The samples were drawn from the first 160 participants of the ongoing ImmuneRACE study and from about 1,200 subjects provided by 6 global collaborators. The sample metadata nearly always contained a de-identified subject ID, COVID-19 status, age in years and sex. Where available, HLA class I and class II types were taken from metadata supplied by the sample provider and were not determined by assay-based typing. Paper-wide results and their limitations: The amount of clinical and demographic metadata varied by source and participant and was provided uncurated.

TCRbeta CDR3 regions were amplified from genomic DNA by means of the immunoSEQ Assay, a bias-controlled multiplex PCR. The authors' pipeline ran thus. The number of nucleated cells in each sample was estimated by amplification of reference gene primers within the assay. Sequence reads were collapsed and filtered to measure the absolute abundance of every unique TCRbeta CDR3 rearrangement. For each sample, productive Simpson clonality was calculated by taking the square root of Simpson's diversity index across productive rearrangements. What TCRdb holds here is the immuneACCESS table cut down to in-frame rearrangements. Part of the clones is not present; checked against another copy, under half of the missing clones reflect an unresolved V gene, and the others are unexplained. V, J and clone size were drawn from that table, and D and trimming were deduced from the DNA. Across this sample there are about 200,000 clones, with approximately 86% seen only once. Around 2.1% of the sample goes to the ten largest clones.

In the prospective study, participants were roughly 18 to 95 years old, resided in about two dozen geographic areas of the United States, and were enrolled through a virtual design. To assign participants to cohorts, the prospective study relied on clinical history that participants themselves reported in a screening survey and a study questionnaire. Recovered participants in ImmuneRACE Cohort 3 were defined by two consecutive negative NP/OP PCR tests, clearance by a healthcare professional, or resolution of symptoms. In the prospective study, mobile phlebotomists collected whole blood, serum and a nasopharyngeal or oropharyngeal swab from each participant. Prospective study participants could optionally give additional blood draws and questionnaires over an approximately two-month period. Before DNA extraction, blood samples from the prospective study were shipped at room temperature or frozen.

CDR1 and CDR2 were assigned from the germline V gene (reference sequence) as LNHDA and SQIVND. Taken from cysteine to phenylalanine, the CDR3 has 16 residues. Of the read, only the CDR3 DNA is kept; its 48 bases are in frame from base 1. V ends up 7 bases short and J 1 base short, with an unmatched junction base count of 8. The receptor was isolated from a woman aged 30 to 39 who had recovered from COVID-19. Recombination joined TRBV19 with TRBJ2-7, with TRBD1 identical over 12 junction bases. Sequencing used PBMCs or T cells enriched from blood (not recorded which). Here is the DNA: TGTGCCAGTAAGGCTCCGGGACAGGGGGCGTCCTACGAGCAGTACTTC. The translation is CASKAPGQGASYEQYF. Joined to the reference TRBV19 and TRBJ2-7 proteins, this CDR3 gives the full variable domain: DGGITQSPKYLFRKEGQNVTLSCEQNLNHDAMYWYRQDPGQGLRLIYYSQIVNDFQKGDIAEGYSVSREKKESFPLTVTSAQKNPTAFYLCASKAPGQGASYEQYFGPGTRLTVT.